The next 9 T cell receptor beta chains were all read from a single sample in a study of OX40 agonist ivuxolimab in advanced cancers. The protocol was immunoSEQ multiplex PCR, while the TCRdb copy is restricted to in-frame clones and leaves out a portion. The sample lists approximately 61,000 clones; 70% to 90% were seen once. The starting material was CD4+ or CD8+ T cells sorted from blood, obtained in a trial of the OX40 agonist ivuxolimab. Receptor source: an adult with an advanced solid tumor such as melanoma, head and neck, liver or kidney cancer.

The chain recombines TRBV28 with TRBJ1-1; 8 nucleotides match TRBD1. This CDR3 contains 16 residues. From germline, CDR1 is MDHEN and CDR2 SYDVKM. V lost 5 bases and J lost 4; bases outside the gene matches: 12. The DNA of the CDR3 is TGTGCCAGCAGTACCCGACAGGGGCGTTTGGGCACTGAAGCTTTCTTT. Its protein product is CASSTRQGRLGTEAFF.

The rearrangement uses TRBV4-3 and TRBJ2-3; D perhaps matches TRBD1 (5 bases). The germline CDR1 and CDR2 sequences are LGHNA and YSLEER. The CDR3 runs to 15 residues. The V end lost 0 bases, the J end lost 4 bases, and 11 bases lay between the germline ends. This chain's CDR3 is CASSQEAGLADTQYF. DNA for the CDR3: TGCGCCAGCAGCCAAGAAGCAGGGTTGGCAGATACGCAGTATTTT.

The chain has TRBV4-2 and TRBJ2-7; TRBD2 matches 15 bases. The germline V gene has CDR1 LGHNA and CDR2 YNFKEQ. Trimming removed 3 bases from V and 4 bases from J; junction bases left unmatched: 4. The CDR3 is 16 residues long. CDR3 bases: TGTGCCAGCAGCCATCTGGGACTAGCGGGAGGATACGAGCAGTACTTC. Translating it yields CASSHLGLAGGYEQYF.

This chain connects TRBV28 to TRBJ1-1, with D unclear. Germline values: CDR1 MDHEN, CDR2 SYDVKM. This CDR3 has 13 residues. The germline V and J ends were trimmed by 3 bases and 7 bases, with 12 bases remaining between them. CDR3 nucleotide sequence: TGTGCCAGCAGTTTCTTGGGAGGATTTGAAGCTTTCTTT. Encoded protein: CASSFLGGFEAFF.

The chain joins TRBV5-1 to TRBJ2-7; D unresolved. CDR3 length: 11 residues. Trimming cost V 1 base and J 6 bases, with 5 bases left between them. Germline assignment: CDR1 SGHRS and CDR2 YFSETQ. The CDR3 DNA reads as TGCGCCAGCAGCTTGTGGGGCGAGCAGTACTTC. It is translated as CASSLWGEQYF.

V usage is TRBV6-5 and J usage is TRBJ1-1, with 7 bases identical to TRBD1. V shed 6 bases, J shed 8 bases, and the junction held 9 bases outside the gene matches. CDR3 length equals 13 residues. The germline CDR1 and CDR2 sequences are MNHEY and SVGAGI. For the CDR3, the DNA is TGTGCCAGCAGATTCATGGGGACAGACGAAGCTTTCTTT. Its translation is CASRFMGTDEAFF.

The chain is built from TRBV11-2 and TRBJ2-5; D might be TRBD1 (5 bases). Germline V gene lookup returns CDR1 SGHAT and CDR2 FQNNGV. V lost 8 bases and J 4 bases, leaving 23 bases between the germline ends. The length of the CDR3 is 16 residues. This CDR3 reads CASLNLTGDVGETQYF. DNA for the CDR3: TGTGCCAGCCTCAACTTAACAGGCGACGTTGGAGAGACCCAGTACTTC.

The CDR3 DNA reads as TGTGCCAGCAGCTTGGGTGGGCAGCCCCAGCATTTT. This encodes CASSLGGQPQHF. V gene TRBV7-9 combines with J gene TRBJ1-5; D not certain. V lost 3 bases and J 7 bases, leaving 7 bases between the germline ends. CDR3 length equals 12 residues. The germline gives CDR1 SEHNR, CDR2 FQNEAQ (reference sequence).

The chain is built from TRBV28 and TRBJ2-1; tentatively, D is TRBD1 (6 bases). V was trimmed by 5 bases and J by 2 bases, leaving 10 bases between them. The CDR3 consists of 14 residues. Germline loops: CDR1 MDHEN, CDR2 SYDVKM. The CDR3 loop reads CASSIQGTYNEQFF. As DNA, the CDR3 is TGTGCCAGCAGTATACAGGGAACCTACAATGAGCAGTTCTTC.